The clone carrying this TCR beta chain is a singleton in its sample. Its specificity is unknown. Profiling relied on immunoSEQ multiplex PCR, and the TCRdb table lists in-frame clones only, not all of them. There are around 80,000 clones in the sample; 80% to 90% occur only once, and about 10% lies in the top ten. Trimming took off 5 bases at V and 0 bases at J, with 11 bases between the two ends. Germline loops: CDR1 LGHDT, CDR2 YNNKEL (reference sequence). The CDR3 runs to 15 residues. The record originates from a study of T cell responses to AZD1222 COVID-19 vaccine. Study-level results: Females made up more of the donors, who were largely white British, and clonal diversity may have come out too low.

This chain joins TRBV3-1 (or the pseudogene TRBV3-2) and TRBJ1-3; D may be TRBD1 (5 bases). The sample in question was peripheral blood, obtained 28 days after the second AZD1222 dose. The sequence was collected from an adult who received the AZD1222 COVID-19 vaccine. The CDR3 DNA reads TGTGCCAGCAGCGACAGACGGGTCTCTGGAAACACCATATATTTT. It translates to CASSDRRVSGNTIYF.